Shown below are 14 T cell receptor beta chains from a single sample sequenced in a study of response to subunit inactivated influenza vaccine (dated by TCRdb to 2016 to 2018). In the paper's terms, the time point label means: more than 40 days after influenza vaccine administration. Library method: RT-PCR. Sequencing instrument: Illumina HiSeq 2500. The public sequencing data were trimmed at Q25 with fastp and processed into clonotypes with MiXCR by TCRdb, which kept only in-frame beta chains. Entries that share a CDR3 protein sequence are merged under the most common genes and DNA. The sample table holds about 160,000 distinct CDR3 sequences, of which approximately 10% were seen once. Over 10% of the sample goes to the ten largest clones. The specimen comprised non-naive T cells sorted from PBMCs, sampled 40 to 50 days after vaccination. What this sample's cell subset or site label stands for: memory T cell fraction. The receptors derive from a man in his fifties who received an inactivated influenza vaccine. Donor details come from another sample of the same person, matched by shared clones.

In this sample, this clonotype turned up many times. V usage is TRBV20-1 and J usage is TRBJ1-3; 7 bases map to TRBD1. V trimming: 5 bases; J trimming: 2 bases; junction bases outside the gene matches: 6. The length of the CDR3 is 14 residues. Germline-derived CDR1 and CDR2 are DFQATT and SNEGSKA (reference sequence). CDR3 residues: CSAETDRAGNTIYF. For the CDR3, the DNA is TGCAGTGCTGAAACAGACAGGGCTGGAAACACCATATATTTT.

The gene calls are TRBV18 and TRBJ2-7; no firm D call. The CDR3 length is 13 residues. V lost 0 bases and J lost 4, with 7 bases in between. Germline CDR1 and CDR2: KGHSH and LQKENI. DNA of the CDR3: TGTGCCAGCTCACCACCCAACGGGTACGAGCAGTACTTC. The encoded protein is CASSPPNGYEQYF. The full variable domain, completed using reference TRBV18 and TRBJ2-7, is NAGVMQNPRHLVRRRGQEARLRCSPMKGHSHVYWYRQLPEEGLKFMVYLQKENIIDESGMPKERFSAEFPKEGPSILRIQQVVRGDSAAYFCASSPPNGYEQYFGPGTRLTVT.

This clonotype showed up just a few times. This chain links TRBV2 with TRBJ2-5, with TRBD1 as a possible D gene (6 bases). The ends were cut back, 2 bases at V and 3 bases at J, with 22 bases in the middle. The CDR3 runs to 18 residues. Germline V gene lookup returns CDR1 SNHLY and CDR2 FYNNEI. The CDR3 spells CASSELGFTGREEETQYF. The CDR3 DNA reads TGTGCCAGCAGTGAATTGGGGTTTACAGGGAGAGAAGAAGAGACCCAGTACTTC.

The chain recombines TRBV27 with TRBJ1-5; 10 nucleotides match TRBD1. Germline CDR1 MNHEY, CDR2 SMNVEV (reference sequence). With 5 bases clipped from V and 1 base from J, the junction kept 11 bases outside the gene matches. The CDR3 runs to 18 residues. The CDR3 is CASSANPTGGVSNQPQHF. The CDR3 DNA reads as TGTGCCAGCAGTGCCAACCCGACAGGGGGCGTAAGCAATCAGCCCCAGCATTTT.

This clonotype was counted many times. The CDR3 reads CSVGAGRRISYGYTF. The CDR3 DNA follows: TGCAGCGTTGGTGCAGGGAGAAGGATATCCTATGGCTACACCTTC. The gene calls are TRBV29-1 and TRBJ1-2; a possible D gene is TRBD1 (5 bases). Per germline, CDR1 SQVTM and CDR2 ANQGSEA. This CDR3 is built from 15 residues. V was clipped by 4 bases and J by 4 bases, with 19 bases between them.

The J gene is TRBJ2-3, the V gene TRBV7-9; D is ambiguous. The V end was cut by 1 base, the J end by 4 bases, with 6 bases between. Germline values: CDR1 SEHNR, CDR2 FQNEAQ (reference sequence). This CDR3 comprises 13 residues. CDR3 in amino acids: CASSLDFADTQYF. The CDR3 DNA is TGTGCCAGCAGCTTAGATTTCGCAGATACGCAGTATTTT.

This clonotype occurred a few times. The V and J genes are TRBV28 and TRBJ2-2; 11 bases fit TRBD1. Germline CDR1 and CDR2: MDHEN and SYDVKM. V gave up 2 bases and J gave up 4 bases; unmatched junction bases: 6. The CDR3 extends over 17 amino acids. CDR3 nucleotides: TGTGCCAGCAGTTTAAACGGACAGGGGGCGGGCACCGGGGAGCTGTTTTTT. It translates to CASSLNGQGAGTGELFF.

The chain couples TRBV9 to TRBJ2-1; 13 bases line up with TRBD2. The V and J ends lost 4 bases and 7 bases, in that order; junction bases with no gene match: 8. Germline V lookup: CDR1 SGDLS, CDR2 YYNGEE. There are 16 residues in the CDR3. DNA of the CDR3: TGTGCCAGCAGCCCAACCGGGACTAGCGGGGCTAATGAGCAGTTCTTC. As protein: CASSPTGTSGANEQFF. The complete variable domain, with remaining parts taken from reference TRBV9 and TRBJ2-1, reads DSGVTQTPKHLITATGQRVTLRCSPRSGDLSVYWYQQSLDQGLQFLIQYYNGEERAKGNILERFSAQQFPDLHSELNLSSLELGDSALYFCASSPTGTSGANEQFFGPGTRLTVL.

CDR3 protein: CSARRLAGGSDTQYF. The CDR3 DNA sequence: TGCAGTGCTAGAAGACTAGCGGGAGGGTCAGATACGCAGTATTTT. V usage is TRBV20-1 and J usage is TRBJ2-3, with 14 bases aligning to TRBD2. From germline, CDR1 is DFQATT and CDR2 SNEGSKA (reference sequence). V dropped 2 bases and J dropped 4; count of bases not matched to a gene: 2. CDR3 length equals 15 residues.

This clonotype was observed many times. The J gene is TRBJ2-5, the V gene TRBV5-1; D not resolved. Trimming removed 4 bases at V and 1 base at J, with 5 bases between. The CDR3 loop spans 12 amino acids. Germline CDR1 SGHRS, CDR2 YFSETQ. In DNA, the CDR3 is TGCGCCAGCAGCCATGGCCAAGAGACCCAGTACTTC. Encoded protein: CASSHGQETQYF.

Points on this clonotype: This clone may be a read error of a much larger clone one base away. The V gene is TRBV25-1, the J gene TRBJ2-2; D might be TRBD1 (5 bases). Looked up from germline, CDR1 is MGHDK and CDR2 is SYGVNS. Trimming stripped 6 bases from V and 6 bases from J, with 14 bases between. There are 14 residues in the CDR3. This CDR3 is CASSKGRVAGELFF. CDR3 coding DNA: TGTGCCAGCAGCAAAGGCAGGGTAGCCGGGGAGCTGTTTTTT.

The V call is TRBV7-9, the J call TRBJ2-7; 10 bases agree with TRBD2. After removal of 0 bases from V and 0 bases from J, the junction contained 5 bases not matched to a gene. The CDR3 is 17 amino acids. The germline V gene has CDR1 SEHNR and CDR2 FQNEAQ (reference sequence). In nucleotides, the CDR3 is TGTGCCAGCAGCTTAGCCCTAGCGGGGGTGAGCTCCTACGAGCAGTACTTC. It yields the protein CASSLALAGVSSYEQYF.

This clonotype was seen ten or more times. CDR3 in amino acids: CSALNPSLSYEQYF. The CDR3 bases are TGCAGCGCCCTGAACCCAAGTCTCTCCTACGAGCAGTACTTC. The chain joins TRBV29-1 to TRBJ2-7; D gene ambiguous. Germline loops: CDR1 SQVTM, CDR2 ANQGSEA. The CDR3 is 14 amino acids. V was cut by 7 bases and J by 0 bases, with 16 bases left in between.

CDR3 region: CASSPARGHWSGANVLTF. The CDR3 DNA is TGTGCCAGCAGCCCCGCCAGGGGGCATTGGTCTGGGGCCAACGTCCTGACTTTC. This sequence joins TRBV11-2 and TRBJ2-6; TRBD1 matches 8 bases. The CDR3 spans 18 residues. Germline V CDR1 and CDR2: SGHAT, FQNNGV. The V and J ends lost 5 bases and 1 base, in that order; junction bases with no gene match: 10.